The 28 T cell receptor beta chains given below trace back to one sample, sequenced in a study of persistence of HIV-infected CD4 T cells. This was the immunoSEQ version 4 assay in survey mode. The repertoire was sequenced with immunoSEQ multiplex PCR; TCRdb's copy has only in-frame clones and lacks some. The sample contains 35,000 to 40,000 clones, about 91% of which appear only once. The antigens of these receptors remain unknown. This nonspecific control used anti-CD3/anti-CD28 bead stimulation of CD4+ T cells. Sorting of responding CD4+ T cells relied on upregulated CD40 ligand together with CD69. Source: CD4+ T cells sorted from PBMCs after roughly 20-hour stimulation, taken from a patient who received antiretroviral therapy. The receptors stem from an adult man with HIV who was CMV-seropositive.

The chain joins TRBV27 to TRBJ1-5; 7 bases fit TRBD1. Germline values: CDR1 MNHEY, CDR2 SMNVEV (reference sequence). Losses at the gene ends were 4 bases for V and 0 bases for J; bases not matched to a gene: 6. The length of the CDR3 is 16 residues. Here the CDR3 DNA reads TGTGCCAGCAGTTCCCGAGGGGGCGATAGCAATCAGCCCCAGCATTTT. It yields the protein CASSSRGGDSNQPQHF.

The V call is TRBV29-1, the J call TRBJ2-3; 10 positions match TRBD2. CDR1 SQVTM and CDR2 ANQGSEA come from the germline V gene. Trimming at V came to 6 bases and at J to 5 bases, leaving 8 bases not matched to a gene. The CDR3 contains 14 residues. The CDR3 here is CSVAGTSDGDTQYF. CDR3 bases: TGCAGCGTGGCCGGGACTAGCGATGGAGATACGCAGTATTTT.

The chain recombines TRBV3-1 (or the pseudogene TRBV3-2) with TRBJ1-3; the D gene is possibly TRBD1 (6 bases). The V gene's germline CDR1 is LGHDT and CDR2 YNNKEL (reference sequence). Trimming removed 4 bases at V and 4 bases at J, with 20 bases between. This CDR3 region has 17 residues. CDR3 coding DNA: TGTGCCAGCAGCCTACTCCAGACCGGCAGGGGCGGAAACACCATATATTTT. Translation gives CASSLLQTGRGGNTIYF.

The chain recombines TRBV11-3 with TRBJ2-1; no firm D call. This CDR3 has 12 amino acids. The germline gives CDR1 SGHNT, CDR2 YENEEA. Trimming cost V 6 bases and J 5 bases, with 8 bases left between them. CDR3 sequence (DNA): TGTGCCAGCAGTCGCAGCGACAATGAGCAGTTCTTC. Its translation: CASSRSDNEQFF.

The gene calls are TRBV4-1 and TRBJ1-3; D gene unclear. Germline V gene sequence: CDR1 MGHRA, CDR2 YSYEKL. Deletions cut 1 base from V and 0 bases from J, with 10 bases between. The CDR3 contains 16 residues. CDR3 bases: TGCGCCAGCAGCCAAGTAAGGCAGGTCTCTGGAAACACCATATATTTT. It encodes CASSQVRQVSGNTIYF.

This chain uses TRBV7-3 with TRBJ1-1; maybe TRBD1 (5 bases). The CDR3 covers 13 residues. The V gene lost 5 bases and the J gene lost 6 bases, with 13 bases spanning the gap. The germline gives CDR1 SGHTA, CDR2 FQGTGA. Written as DNA, the CDR3 is TGTGCCAGCAGCCCGACGAGGGGTGCTGAAGCTTTCTTT. Amino acids: CASSPTRGAEAFF.

The rearrangement links TRBV30 to TRBJ2-7; 7 bases match TRBD1. This CDR3 is 12 amino acids long. CDR1 is GTSNPN, CDR2 SVGIG, per germline (reference sequence). The ends lost 3 bases at V and 2 bases at J; junction bases unmatched: 1. The CDR3 here is CAWRQGTYEQYF. The DNA for the CDR3 is TGTGCCTGGAGACAGGGGACCTACGAGCAGTACTTC. The full variable domain, with the rest looked up from reference TRBV30 and TRBJ2-7, is SQTIHQWPATLVQPVGSPLSLECTVEGTSNPNLYWYRQAAGRGLQLLFYSVGIGQISSEVPQNLSASRPQDRQFILSSKKLLLSDSGFYLCAWRQGTYEQYFGPGTRLTVT.

This clone occurred once. This chain uses TRBV24-1 with TRBJ2-3, with D perhaps given as TRBD1 or TRBD2 (6 bases each). The length of the CDR3 is 15 residues. Trimming left V 3 bases short and J 4 bases short, with 13 bases between. Germline V lookup: CDR1 KGHDR, CDR2 SFDVKD. The DNA of the CDR3 is TGTGCCACCAGTGATCTGGGGGGCGGTGCAGATACGCAGTATTTT. Translated: CATSDLGGGADTQYF.

The chain couples TRBV28 to TRBJ1-2, with 7 bases that match TRBD1. Trimming at V came to 6 bases and at J to 5 bases, leaving 9 bases not matched to a gene. CDR1 is MDHEN, CDR2 SYDVKM, per germline. The CDR3 has 14 residues. The CDR3 loop is CASRSTGFGYGYTF. In DNA form, the CDR3 reads TGTGCCAGCAGATCGACAGGGTTTGGGTATGGCTACACCTTC.

This clone was observed once. The chain joins TRBV28 to TRBJ1-3, with D perhaps TRBD1 (5 bases). Germline V CDR1 and CDR2: MDHEN, SYDVKM. This CDR3 is built from 14 residues. V was shortened by 4 bases and J by 0 bases, with 7 bases between the two germline ends. The CDR3 sequence: CASSSGSSGNTIYF. The CDR3 DNA sequence: TGTGCCAGCAGTTCAGGGAGCTCTGGAAACACCATATATTTT.

The rearrangement links TRBV4-2 to TRBJ1-5; the D is unclear. Germline V CDR1 and CDR2: LGHNA, YNFKEQ. The CDR3 runs 15 residues. Trimming stripped 0 bases from V and 0 bases from J, with 6 bases between. The CDR3 DNA sequence: TGTGCCAGCAGCCAAGACAAGTATAGCAATCAGCCCCAGCATTTT. It codes for CASSQDKYSNQPQHF.

The rearrangement uses TRBV28 and TRBJ1-2; no clear D gene. This CDR3 is 16 amino acids long. V gave up 2 bases and J gave up 4 bases, with 17 bases separating them. CDR1 and CDR2 from the germline V gene are MDHEN and SYDVKM. This CDR3 reads CASSLGSVAQSYGYTF. The CDR3 DNA is TGTGCCAGCAGTTTAGGAAGTGTGGCCCAATCCTATGGCTACACCTTC.

This sequence joins TRBV2 and TRBJ1-2; tentatively, D is TRBD1 (6 bases). Trimming left V 3 bases short and J 7 bases short, with 12 bases between. The germline V gene has CDR1 SNHLY and CDR2 FYNNEI. The CDR3 covers 13 residues. Here the CDR3 DNA reads TGTGCCAGCAGTGATACAGGCAGGGGTGGCTACACCTTC. This translates into CASSDTGRGGYTF.

This chain uses TRBV4-3 with TRBJ2-3; TRBD2 might be the D (5 bases). Per germline, CDR1 LGHNA and CDR2 YSLEER. V lost 0 bases to trimming and J lost 2 bases, with 9 bases between them. The CDR3 has 15 residues. CDR3 protein: CASSQERADTDTQYF. In DNA form, the CDR3 reads TGCGCCAGCAGCCAAGAGCGAGCGGACACAGATACGCAGTATTTT.

The chain couples TRBV11-2 to TRBJ2-3; 13 bases align to TRBD2. Looked up from germline, CDR1 is SGHAT and CDR2 is FQNNGV. This CDR3 is 17 amino acids long. J gave up 3 bases and V 5 bases, and 8 bases lay outside the gene matches. CDR3 residues: CASSPTWTSGRTDTQYF. The CDR3 DNA reads as TGTGCCAGCAGCCCTACGTGGACTAGCGGGAGAACAGATACGCAGTATTTT.

The V and J genes are TRBV24-1 and TRBJ2-3; TRBD2 agrees at 9 bases. The trim removed 0 bases at V and 2 bases at J, leaving 8 bases unmatched. CDR3 size: 18 residues. CDR1 and CDR2 (germline): KGHDR, SFDVKD. CDR3 sequence (DNA): TGTGCCACCAGTGATTTGCGGGCTAGCGGGGAACTCACAGATACGCAGTATTTT. Its translation: CATSDLRASGELTDTQYF.

The V call is TRBV12-3 or TRBV12-4, the J call TRBJ1-2; 8 bases are a match to TRBD1. The CDR3 has 12 amino acids. J gave up 8 bases and V 7 bases, and 6 bases lay outside the gene matches. The CDR3 DNA sequence: TGTGCCAGCACCAGGACAGGGCTAGGCTACACCTTC. It translates to CASTRTGLGYTF.

The table lists this clone with a count of one. The chain employs TRBV7-9 and TRBJ1-2, with D possibly TRBD1 on 5 matching bases. The CDR3 spans 13 residues. Trimming took off 3 bases at V and 6 bases at J, with 11 bases between the two ends. CDR1 and CDR2 (germline): SEHNR, FQNEAQ (reference sequence). CDR3 sequence: CASSFTGGNGYTF. DNA for the CDR3: TGTGCCAGCAGCTTCACTGGGGGGAATGGCTACACCTTC.

The V call is TRBV6-1, the J call TRBJ1-2; 10 bases fit TRBD1. CDR1 is MNHNS and CDR2 is SASEGT in the germline V gene. V shed 3 bases, J shed 7 bases, and the junction held 2 bases outside the gene matches. The length of the CDR3 is 13 residues. The CDR3 region is CASSETGGIGYTF. As DNA, the CDR3 is TGTGCCAGCAGTGAGACAGGGGGCATTGGCTACACCTTC.

The chain is built from TRBV6-5 and TRBJ1-5; no clear D gene. This CDR3 contains 14 residues. Germline loops: CDR1 MNHEY, CDR2 SVGAGI. V was cut by 2 bases and J by 5 bases, with 10 bases left in between. As DNA, the CDR3 is TGTGCCAGCAGTTACAAGCAGTTCGATCAGCCCCAGCATTTT. Translation gives CASSYKQFDQPQHF.

This clone was counted only a few times. The V gene is TRBV10-3, the J gene TRBJ1-6; D might be TRBD1 (5 bases). Germline V gene data show CDR1 as ENHRY and CDR2 as SYGVKD. The CDR3 contains 16 residues. V lost 0 bases and J lost 0, with 6 bases in between. The CDR3 sequence: CAISESTGSYNSPLHF. Written as DNA, the CDR3 is TGTGCCATCAGTGAGTCAACAGGCTCCTATAATTCACCCCTCCACTTT.

Only one count was recorded for this clone. V and J are TRBV7-6 and TRBJ1-2, with a weak D call TRBD1 (5 bases). The CDR3 has 15 residues. Per germline, CDR1 SGHVS and CDR2 FNYEAQ. V was pared by 1 base and J by 6 bases, with 15 bases between. The CDR3 coding sequence is TGTGCCAGCAGCTTAGGGTCAGCAGGGAGGAATGGCTACACCTTC. Residues: CASSLGSAGRNGYTF.

The chain combines TRBV13 with TRBJ1-1; 7 bases fit TRBD1. CDR3 length: 15 residues. Germline CDR1 is PRHDT and CDR2 is FYEKMQ (reference sequence). Unmatched junction bases numbered 16, after V lost 5 bases and J lost 10 bases. In DNA form, the CDR3 reads TGTGCCAGCAGCCCCGCCGGGACAGTAATGGCTCGAGCTTTCTTT. Its protein product is CASSPAGTVMARAFF.

This clone came up once. The rearrangement links TRBV6-1 to TRBJ1-1; the D is unclear. Germline-derived CDR1 and CDR2 are MNHNS and SASEGT. Deletions cut 2 bases from V and 9 bases from J, with 13 bases between. The CDR3 runs to 13 residues. The CDR3 loop is CASSESRIVQAFF. The CDR3 DNA sequence: TGTGCCAGCAGTGAATCCCGCATTGTCCAAGCTTTCTTT.

The chain uses TRBV25-1 and TRBJ1-4; no reliable D call. The CDR3 contains 14 residues. CDR1 MGHDK and CDR2 SYGVNS come from the germline V gene. The ends were cut back, 3 bases at V and 5 bases at J, with 10 bases in the middle. DNA of the CDR3: TGTGCCAGCAGTGAGGTCGTAGGGAATGAAAAACTGTTTTTT. Its protein is CASSEVVGNEKLFF.

The chain employs TRBV14 and TRBJ2-7, with D perhaps TRBD2 (5 bases). The germline V gene has CDR1 SGHDN and CDR2 FVKESK. This CDR3 has 14 residues. Between the trimmed V and J ends, which lost 4 bases and 3 bases, there was a span of 13 bases. Here the CDR3 reads CASSPPGIGYEQYF. CDR3 DNA sequence: TGTGCCAGCAGCCCCCCGGGGATCGGCTACGAGCAGTACTTC.

The chain is built from TRBV27 and TRBJ1-5; the D is unclear. V was trimmed by 2 bases and J by 0 bases, leaving 11 bases between them. Looked up from germline, CDR1 is MNHEY and CDR2 is SMNVEV (reference sequence). This CDR3 is 16 amino acids long. The CDR3 sequence: CASSLSRGVSNQPQHF. The DNA of the CDR3 is TGTGCCAGCAGTTTAAGCCGAGGAGTTAGCAATCAGCCCCAGCATTTT.

Only one count was recorded for this clone. CDR3 region: CASSLGRNYGYTF. The CDR3 bases are TGTGCCAGCAGTCTTGGACGGAACTATGGCTACACCTTC. The V gene is TRBV27, the J gene TRBJ1-2; D unresolved. V was trimmed by 5 bases and J by 2 bases, leaving 9 bases between them. Germline loops: CDR1 MNHEY, CDR2 SMNVEV (reference sequence). CDR3 length equals 13 residues.